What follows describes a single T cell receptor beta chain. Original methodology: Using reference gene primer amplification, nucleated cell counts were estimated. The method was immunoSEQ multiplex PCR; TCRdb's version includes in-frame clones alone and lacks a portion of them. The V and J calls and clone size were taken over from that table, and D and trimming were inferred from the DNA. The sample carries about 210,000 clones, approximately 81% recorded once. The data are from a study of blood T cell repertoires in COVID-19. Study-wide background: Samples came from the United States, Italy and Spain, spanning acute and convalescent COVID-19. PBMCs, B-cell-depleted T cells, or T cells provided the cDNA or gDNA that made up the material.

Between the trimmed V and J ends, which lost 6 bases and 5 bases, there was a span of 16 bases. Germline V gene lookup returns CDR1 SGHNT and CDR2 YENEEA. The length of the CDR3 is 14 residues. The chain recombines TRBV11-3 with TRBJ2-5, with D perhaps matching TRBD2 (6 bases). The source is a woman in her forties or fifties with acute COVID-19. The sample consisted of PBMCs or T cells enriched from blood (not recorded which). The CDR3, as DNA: TGTGCCAGCAGGCCCCGGGGGATTGGGGAGACCCAGTACTTC. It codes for CASRPRGIGETQYF.